A single sample is the source of the 8 T cell receptor beta chains below, sequenced in a study of T cells expressing NK-cell markers. Following a re-call of the 5' RACE reads, TCRdb has one entry per CDR3 protein and lacks DNA. Its listing shows 440,000 or so distinct CDR3 sequences. The specimen sequenced was blood T cells: a sorted CD56 or NKG2C T cell subset, CD4+ or CD8+ T cells, or bulk PBMC T cells (not recorded which). The receptors derive from a woman aged 18 to 75 in good health.

This chain links TRBV18 with TRBJ2-3; TCRdb proposes TRBD2, but this gene call is untestable without DNA. Looked up from germline, CDR1 is KGHSH and CDR2 is LQKENI. The CDR3 has 16 amino acids. CDR3 in amino acids: CASSPYRDYGLDTQYF. Complete variable domain (other parts from reference TRBV18 and TRBJ2-3): NAGVMQNPRHLVRRRGQEARLRCSPMKGHSHVYWYRQLPEEGLKFMVYLQKENIIDESGMPKERFSAEFPKEGPSILRIQQVVRGDSAAYFCASSPYRDYGLDTQYFGPGTRLTVL.

The V gene is TRBV4-3, the J gene TRBJ1-1; TCRdb indicates TRBD1, and absent DNA this call remains unverified. The CDR3 runs to 15 residues. Germline V CDR1 and CDR2: LGHNA, YSLEER. The chain's CDR3 is CASSLRQGMNTEAFF.

V usage is TRBV5-6 and J usage is TRBJ2-1. The CDR3 runs 12 residues. Germline lookup yields CDR1 SGHDT and CDR2 YYEEEE. The CDR3: CASSLRPNEQFF.

The chain couples TRBV29-1 to TRBJ2-3; TCRdb selects TRBD1, and the lack of DNA leaves this call unchecked. The germline V gene encodes CDR1 SQVTM and CDR2 ANQGSEA. The length of the CDR3 is 15 residues. This chain's CDR3 is CSVEDYAVPADTQYF.

The chain has TRBV4-3 and TRBJ1-5; lacking DNA, the TRBD1 call made by TCRdb goes unchecked. This CDR3 contains 16 residues. Looked up from germline, CDR1 is LGHNA and CDR2 is YSLEER. CDR3 region: CASSQRARGNNQPQHF.

J is TRBJ2-5 and V is TRBV15; TCRdb reports TRBD1, a call that lacks DNA to check it against. The germline gives CDR1 LNHNV, CDR2 YYDKDF (reference sequence). The CDR3 spans 18 residues. This CDR3 is CATSRDLGAREREETQYF.

The rearrangement links TRBV12-3 or TRBV12-4 to TRBJ1-1. The CDR3 has 13 residues. CDR3 in amino acids: CASSLGWGSIAFF.

The chain is built from TRBV6-5 and TRBJ1-5; TCRdb proposes TRBD1, but this gene call is untestable without DNA. Germline values: CDR1 MNHEY, CDR2 SVGAGI. CDR3 length equals 15 residues. The CDR3 reads CASSRGGTGNQPQHF.